The 13 T cell receptor beta chains given below trace back to one sample, sequenced in a study of PD-1 blockade in mismatch repair-deficient tumors. Assay used: immunoSEQ multiplex PCR; TCRdb lists only in-frame clones, some missing. The data show over 20,000 clones, over 80% seen once. The starting material was peripheral blood, obtained 12 weeks after starting pembrolizumab. These receptors were taken from an adult with mismatch repair-deficient cancer.

The chain joins TRBV6-6 to TRBJ1-1, with 7 nucleotides matching TRBD1. CDR1 and CDR2 (germline): MNHNY, SVGAGI (reference sequence). This CDR3 has 13 residues. The V segment lost 5 bases and the J segment 4 bases; nucleotides outside the gene matches: 4. The CDR3 reads CASSLRQGTEAFF. DNA of the CDR3: TGTGCCAGCAGTCTAAGACAGGGCACTGAAGCTTTCTTT.

The chain has TRBV28 and TRBJ2-1, with 11 positions matching TRBD2. Germline V gene data show CDR1 as MDHEN and CDR2 as SYDVKM. The length of the CDR3 is 21 residues. V shed 4 bases, J shed 2 bases, and the junction held 19 bases outside the gene matches. The CDR3 is CASSSRFRPRLLAGAYNEQFF. The CDR3, as DNA: TGTGCCAGCAGTTCCCGGTTTCGTCCCCGGCTACTAGCGGGAGCCTACAATGAGCAGTTCTTC.

The chain joins TRBV6-6 to TRBJ1-1; D unclear. The CDR3 contains 12 residues. The ends were cut back, 6 bases at V and 1 base at J, with 6 bases in the middle. Germline lookup yields CDR1 MNHNY and CDR2 SVGAGI (reference sequence). CDR3 loop: CASSHGNTEAFF. DNA for the CDR3: TGTGCCAGCAGCCACGGGAACACTGAAGCTTTCTTT.

The chain has TRBV4-2 and TRBJ2-5, with D perhaps being TRBD1 or TRBD2 (5 bases each). This CDR3 has 16 residues. Deletions cut 1 base from V and 2 bases from J, with 14 bases between. The germline V gene has CDR1 LGHNA and CDR2 YNFKEQ. The CDR3 sequence: CASSQVVRGVQETQYF. DNA for the CDR3: TGTGCCAGCAGCCAAGTAGTTAGGGGAGTACAAGAGACCCAGTACTTC.

The chain links TRBV11-3 to TRBJ1-4; the match to TRBD1 covers 8 bases. The CDR3 length is 16 residues. The J segment lost 3 bases and the V segment lost 5 bases, leaving 8 bases of the junction unmatched. Germline loops: CDR1 SGHNT, CDR2 YENEEA. The CDR3 sequence is CASSHRQGSSNEKLFF. The CDR3 coding sequence is TGTGCCAGCAGCCACCGACAGGGGTCATCTAATGAAAAACTGTTTTTT.

A remark on this clone: An end of the junction does not agree with germline; a read error may underlie this. V gene TRBV28 combines with J gene TRBJ1-5; D perhaps matches TRBD1 (5 bases). Looked up from germline, CDR1 is MDHEN and CDR2 is SYDVKM. The CDR3 extends over 13 amino acids. The CDR3 spells CAGSTGGNQPQHF. CDR3 sequence (DNA): TGTGCCGGCAGCACCGGGGGGAATCAGCCCCAGCATTTT.

This clone was observed a handful of times. This chain joins TRBV11-2 and TRBJ2-7, with D possibly TRBD2 on 5 matching bases. The CDR3 consists of 16 residues. V was shortened by 8 bases and J by 0 bases, with 20 bases between the two germline ends. Germline V gene data show CDR1 as SGHAT and CDR2 as FQNNGV. CDR3 DNA: TGTGCCAGCGGGAATATTGGCGGGTCGAGCTCCTACGAGCAGTACTTC. Amino acid sequence: CASGNIGGSSSYEQYF.

V gene TRBV10-3 combines with J gene TRBJ1-2; 7 bases are a match to TRBD1. The germline V gene encodes CDR1 ENHRY and CDR2 SYGVKD. V was pared by 6 bases and J by 5 bases, with 12 bases of the junction left unmatched. The CDR3 covers 15 residues. The CDR3 DNA reads TGTGCCATCAGACGGCCGGGACAGACCACTTATGGCTACACCTTC. Translated: CAIRRPGQTTYGYTF.

V usage is TRBV7-9 and J usage is TRBJ2-5; D is perhaps TRBD1 (6 bases). Germline loops: CDR1 SEHNR, CDR2 FQNEAQ (reference sequence). The CDR3 is made up of 15 amino acids. V shed 3 bases and J shed 0 bases, with 11 bases lying between them. The CDR3 spells CASSLATGYQETQYF. CDR3 DNA sequence: TGTGCCAGCAGCTTGGCAACAGGGTACCAAGAGACCCAGTACTTC.

The genes are TRBV5-1 and TRBJ2-2, with 9 positions matching TRBD1. J gave up 6 bases and V 4 bases, and 4 bases lay outside the gene matches. CDR1 SGHRS and CDR2 YFSETQ come from the germline V gene. The CDR3 loop spans 14 amino acids. The CDR3 here is CASSAGDRAGELFF. The DNA for the CDR3 is TGCGCCAGCAGCGCGGGGGACAGGGCCGGGGAGCTGTTTTTT.

The rearrangement joins TRBV6-1 to TRBJ1-2; weak D call: TRBD1 (5 bases). Per the germline V gene, CDR1 is MNHNS and CDR2 is SASEGT. V was trimmed by 2 bases and J by 3 bases, leaving 19 bases between them. CDR3 length: 17 amino acids. CDR3 residues: CASSESGDQVGHYGYTF. The CDR3 DNA follows: TGTGCCAGCAGTGAATCGGGGGACCAGGTGGGGCACTATGGCTACACCTTC.

This clone came up a few times. CDR3 DNA: TGCGCCAGCAGCTTGGCCGACAGGCCGCACTCCTACGAGCAGTACTTC. Translated: CASSLADRPHSYEQYF. The V gene is TRBV5-1, the J gene TRBJ2-7; the D gene is possibly TRBD1 (6 bases). The CDR3 loop spans 16 amino acids. Germline CDR1 SGHRS, CDR2 YFSETQ. V was pared by 0 bases and J by 0 bases, with 13 bases between.

This clone was counted a single time. The rearrangement uses TRBV7-6 and TRBJ2-5, with D tentatively TRBD1 (7 bases). Germline V gene lookup returns CDR1 SGHVS and CDR2 FNYEAQ. Trimming cost V 1 base and J 5 bases, with 17 bases left between them. CDR3 length: 16 amino acids. The CDR3 protein is CASSLEGAGGLETQYF. CDR3 DNA sequence: TGTGCCAGCAGCTTAGAGGGGGCCGGGGGCCTCGAGACCCAGTACTTC.